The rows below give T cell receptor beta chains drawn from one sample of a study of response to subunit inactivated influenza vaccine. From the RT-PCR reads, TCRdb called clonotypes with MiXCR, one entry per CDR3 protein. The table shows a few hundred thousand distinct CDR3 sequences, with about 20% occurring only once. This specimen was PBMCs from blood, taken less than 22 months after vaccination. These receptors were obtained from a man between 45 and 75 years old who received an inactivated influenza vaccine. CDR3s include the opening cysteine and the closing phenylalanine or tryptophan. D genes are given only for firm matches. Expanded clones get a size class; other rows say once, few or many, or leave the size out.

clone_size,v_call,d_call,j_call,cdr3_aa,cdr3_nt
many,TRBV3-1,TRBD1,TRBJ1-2,CASSIRTGSYGYTF,TGTGCCAGCAGCATCCGGACAGGGTCCTATGGCTACACCTTC
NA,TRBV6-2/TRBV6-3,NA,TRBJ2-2,CASRASGTGELFF,TGTGCCAGTAGGGCGTCGGGTACCGGGGAGCTGTTTTTT
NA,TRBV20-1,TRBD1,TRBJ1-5,CSGRDRNQPQHF,TGCAGTGGTCGGGACAGAAATCAGCCCCAGCATTTT
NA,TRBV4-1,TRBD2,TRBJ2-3,CASSPQAGGTDTQYF,TGCGCCAGCAGCCCACAAGCGGGGGGCACAGATACGCAGTATTTT
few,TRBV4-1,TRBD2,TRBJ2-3,CASSQEPSGATDTQYF,TGCGCCAGCAGCCAAGAACCTAGCGGGGCCACAGATACGCAGTATTTT
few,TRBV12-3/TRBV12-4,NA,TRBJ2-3,CASSVAGSRVRGTQYF,TGTGCCAGCAGTGTTGCAGGCAGTCGGGTCAGGGGTACGCAGTATTTT
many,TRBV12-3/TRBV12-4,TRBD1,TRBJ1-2,CASTGDSNYGYTF,TGTGCCAGCACCGGGGACAGTAACTATGGCTACACCTTC
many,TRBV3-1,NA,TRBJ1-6,CASSQDIGSVNSPLHF,TGTGCCAGCAGCCAAGATATAGGGTCGGTGAATTCACCCCTCCACTTT
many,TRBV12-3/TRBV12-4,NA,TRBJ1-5,CASSQAGHQNQPQHF,TGTGCCAGCAGTCAGGCGGGACACCAGAATCAGCCCCAGCATTTT
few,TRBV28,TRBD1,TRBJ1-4,CASSPDRVLANEKLFF,TGTGCCAGCAGTCCGGACAGGGTGCTGGCTAATGAAAAACTGTTTTTT
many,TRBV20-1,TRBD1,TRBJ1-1,CSAREGQRPEAFF,TGCAGTGCTAGAGAGGGACAGCGGCCTGAAGCTTTCTTT
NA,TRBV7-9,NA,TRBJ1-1,CASSFEIEAFF,TGTGCCAGCAGCTTTGAGATTGAAGCTTTCTTT
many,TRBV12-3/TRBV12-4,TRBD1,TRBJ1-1,CASSRDRYTEAFF,TGTGCCAGCAGTCGGGACAGATACACTGAAGCTTTCTTT
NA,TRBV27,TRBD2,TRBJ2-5,CASKPLAGAETQYF,TGTGCCAGCAAGCCCCTAGCGGGAGCAGAGACCCAGTACTTC